Following are 30 T cell receptor beta chains from one sample sequenced in a study of T-cell reconstitution after alpha-beta-depleted transplantation in children. As it was prepared, the TCRbeta library received unique molecular identifiers. Using its own MiXCR run on the PCR reads, TCRdb lists one record per CDR3 protein. The table includes about 980,000 distinct CDR3 sequences, 25% to 35% detected once. Material: PBMCs, mostly from graft donor cells, obtained 360 days after TCRalphabeta/CD19-depleted stem cell transplant. All receptors come from a boy less than two years old who had a stem cell transplant for SCID, so the T cells may come from the graft donor.

Notes on this clonotype: This may be a read error, as it is one base from a much larger clone. The chain links TRBV4-1 to TRBJ2-1; unclear D gene. The CDR3 runs to 12 residues. V gave up 3 bases and J gave up 5 bases, with 5 bases separating them. Germline-derived CDR1 and CDR2 are MGHRA and YSYEKL. The CDR3 DNA is TGCGCCAGCAGCCATGTTAACAATGAGCAGTTCTTC. This translates into CASSHVNNEQFF.

This chain joins TRBV4-1 and TRBJ2-3, with 9 bases identical to TRBD1. Germline CDR1 reads MGHRA; CDR2 reads YSYEKL. There are 16 residues in the CDR3. The V gene end was trimmed by 4 bases and the J gene end by 2 bases; junction bases not matched to a gene: 7. DNA for the CDR3: TGCGCCAGCAGCCCGCAGACAGGGGGGATCACAGATACGCAGTATTTT. It translates to CASSPQTGGITDTQYF.

Points on this clonotype: Being one base from a much bigger clone, this may be a read error. This chain uses TRBV7-9 with TRBJ2-5, with TRBD2 identical over 8 bases. This CDR3 contains 12 residues. Germline values: CDR1 SEHNR, CDR2 FQNEAQ (reference sequence). The CDR3: CASSFGGETQHF. CDR3 nucleotide sequence: TGTGCCAGCAGCTTCGGGGGGGAGACCCAGCACTTC.

This clonotype appeared a few times. The chain links TRBV14 to TRBJ1-1; D gene ambiguous. V lost 2 bases to trimming and J lost 4 bases, with 8 bases between them. Germline CDR1 is SGHDN and CDR2 is FVKESK. The CDR3 spans 13 residues. The CDR3 nucleotides read TGTGCCAGCAGCCAACGGGGTAGCACTGAAGCTTTCTTT. Translation: CASSQRGSTEAFF.

The chain joins TRBV3-1 to TRBJ2-5; a possible D gene is TRBD1 (6 bases). The CDR3 is 17 residues long. V was pared by 2 bases and J by 1 base, with 17 bases between. Germline V gene lookup returns CDR1 LGHDT and CDR2 YNNKEL (reference sequence). DNA for the CDR3: TGTGCCAGCAGCCAAATCGCCACTTGGGGGCCCCAAGAGACCCAGTACTTC. This sequence encodes CASSQIATWGPQETQYF.

This sequence joins TRBV25-1 and TRBJ2-2; maybe TRBD1 (5 bases). V lost 2 bases, J lost 4 bases, and 14 bases lay in between. The CDR3 is 16 residues long. Germline-derived CDR1 and CDR2 are MGHDK and SYGVNS. CDR3 residues: CASSENGRVTTGELFF. The CDR3 region has the DNA TGTGCCAGCAGTGAAAATGGCAGGGTAACCACCGGGGAGCTGTTTTTT.

The chain employs TRBV5-1 and TRBJ1-4; D possibly corresponds to TRBD1 (5 bases). The CDR3 consists of 15 residues. Trimming took 0 bases from V and 7 from J, leaving 13 bases between them. Germline V gives CDR1 SGHRS, CDR2 YFSETQ. CDR3: CASSLAGTRGEKLFF. The CDR3 DNA reads TGCGCCAGCAGCTTGGCGGGGACGCGAGGTGAAAAACTGTTTTTT.

V gene TRBV11-2 combines with J gene TRBJ2-1; 9 bases map to TRBD1. Germline CDR1 is SGHAT and CDR2 is FQNNGV. J lost 1 base, V lost 6 bases, and 4 bases had no gene match. The CDR3 consists of 15 residues. The CDR3, as DNA: TGTGCCAGCAGAGCCGACAGGGGGTCCTACAATGAGCAGTTCTTC. Residues: CASRADRGSYNEQFF.

This chain uses TRBV7-9 with TRBJ2-7; 10 positions match TRBD1. This CDR3 contains 16 residues. Per the germline V gene, CDR1 is SEHNR and CDR2 is FQNEAQ (reference sequence). The ends lost 4 bases at V and 0 bases at J; junction bases unmatched: 6. The CDR3 region is CASSSGQGIPSYEQYF. CDR3 bases: TGTGCCAGCAGCTCGGGACAGGGGATTCCCTCCTACGAGCAGTACTTC.

The rearrangement links TRBV7-2 to TRBJ1-1; D may be TRBD1 (5 bases). CDR3 length: 15 amino acids. Germline loops: CDR1 SGHTA, CDR2 FQGNSA. The V and J ends lost 0 bases and 1 base respectively, with 9 bases between them. The CDR3 loop reads CASSLAGTTNTEAFF. The CDR3 nucleotides are TGTGCCAGCAGCTTAGCTGGGACCACGAACACTGAAGCTTTCTTT.

The chain has TRBV4-3 and TRBJ1-3; unclear D gene. V gave up 0 bases and J gave up 0 bases, with 9 bases separating them. The CDR3 is made up of 16 amino acids. Germline V lookup: CDR1 LGHNA, CDR2 YSLEER. For the CDR3, the DNA is TGCGCCAGCAGCCAAGATCCGGGGAGCTCTGGAAACACCATATATTTT. Amino acid sequence: CASSQDPGSSGNTIYF.

V and J are TRBV12-3 or TRBV12-4 and TRBJ2-3; TRBD2 agrees at 9 bases. With 6 bases clipped from V and 1 base from J, the junction kept 5 bases outside the gene matches. The CDR3 covers 15 residues. CDR3 loop: CASSPSGEGTDTQYF. The CDR3 bases are TGTGCCAGCAGCCCTAGCGGGGAGGGCACAGATACGCAGTATTTT.

V usage is TRBV7-9 and J usage is TRBJ2-7; no clear D gene. Trimming left V 5 bases short and J 0 bases short, with 20 bases between. CDR1 and CDR2 from the germline V gene are SEHNR and FQNEAQ (reference sequence). The CDR3 length is 17 residues. The chain's CDR3 is CASSGRSTAWSSYEQYF. The CDR3 DNA follows: TGTGCCAGCAGCGGTCGTTCGACTGCCTGGAGCTCCTACGAGCAGTACTTC.

This clonotype was recorded a few times. The chain uses TRBV7-9 and TRBJ2-4; D unresolved. In germline, CDR1 is SEHNR, CDR2 FQNEAQ (reference sequence). V lost 1 base and J 0 bases, leaving 13 bases between the germline ends. This CDR3 contains 17 residues. The DNA for the CDR3 is TGTGCCAGCAGCTTAGTATATGTAGGAACAGCCAAAAACATTCAGTACTTC. Residues: CASSLVYVGTAKNIQYF.

This clonotype showed up just a few times. The chain has TRBV10-3 and TRBJ1-5; 9 bases map to TRBD1. Unmatched junction bases numbered 10, after V lost 10 bases and J lost 6 bases. Germline V gene sequence: CDR1 ENHRY, CDR2 SYGVKD. The CDR3 length is 14 residues. The CDR3 DNA sequence: TGTGCCAAGGGGACAGGGAAGGATCCTCAGCCCCAGCATTTT. This encodes CAKGTGKDPQPQHF.

This clonotype was recorded a few times. This chain connects TRBV12-3 or TRBV12-4 to TRBJ2-1; the D gene is possibly TRBD2 (6 bases). V dropped 4 bases and J dropped 5 bases, with 9 bases sitting between them. There are 13 residues in the CDR3. The CDR3 loop is CASSSGGDNEQFF. As DNA, the CDR3 is TGTGCCAGCAGTTCCGGCGGGGACAATGAGCAGTTCTTC.

The CDR3 coding sequence is TGTGCCAGCAGCTTGCTTGGATTCGCGACGATTCCCGTGAACACTGAAGCTTTCTTT. Protein: CASSLLGFATIPVNTEAFF. The rearrangement links TRBV5-4 to TRBJ1-1, with D uncertain. The CDR3 extends over 19 amino acids. V lost 1 base, J lost 0 bases, and 22 bases lay in between. Germline values: CDR1 SGHNT, CDR2 YYREEE (reference sequence).

The chain has TRBV5-1 and TRBJ2-5; D perhaps matches TRBD1 (6 bases). The V gene's germline CDR1 is SGHRS and CDR2 YFSETQ. CDR3 length: 14 amino acids. With 7 bases removed from V and 1 base from J, the gap between germline ends came to 14 bases. The CDR3 loop reads CASAQVDSQETQYF. CDR3 DNA sequence: TGCGCCAGCGCCCAAGTGGACAGCCAAGAGACCCAGTACTTC.

The chain is built from TRBV28 and TRBJ1-5; D is possibly TRBD1 (5 bases). The CDR3 has 17 amino acids. V shed 5 bases and J shed 0 bases, with 17 bases lying between them. The germline gives CDR1 MDHEN, CDR2 SYDVKM. CDR3 amino acids: CASSPRGVGISNQPQHF. The CDR3 DNA sequence: TGTGCCAGCAGTCCCCGGGGGGTAGGGATTAGCAATCAGCCCCAGCATTTT.

The chain joins TRBV7-2 to TRBJ1-2, with D unresolved. V lost 6 bases to trimming and J lost 3 bases, with 14 bases between them. The germline V gene encodes CDR1 SGHTA and CDR2 FQGNSA. CDR3 length equals 14 residues. CDR3 sequence reads: CASSLRRRDYGYTF. The DNA of the CDR3 is TGTGCCAGCAGTCTGAGGAGGCGCGACTATGGCTACACCTTC.

This clonotype was detected only a few times. The chain is built from TRBV12-3 or TRBV12-4 and TRBJ2-2, with D possibly matching TRBD1 (5 bases). The CDR3 is 15 residues long. Trimming removed 6 bases from V and 4 bases from J, with 15 bases in between. The CDR3 here is CASSRQTVGTGELFF. Written as DNA, the CDR3 is TGTGCCAGCAGCCGACAGACGGTGGGCACCGGGGAGCTGTTTTTT.

This rearrangement joins TRBV5-1 to TRBJ2-7; 8 bases align to TRBD1. Germline trimming cut 7 bases from V and 4 bases from J; bases unmatched to any gene: 10. Germline V gives CDR1 SGHRS, CDR2 YFSETQ. This CDR3 is 14 amino acids long. As DNA, the CDR3 is TGCGCCAGCTCCGGAGGACAGGGATGGTACGAGCAGTACTTC. It yields the protein CASSGGQGWYEQYF.

This chain uses TRBV12-3 or TRBV12-4 with TRBJ2-5; 9 nucleotides line up with TRBD2. This CDR3 has 16 residues. V shed 5 bases, J shed 1 base, and the junction held 8 bases outside the gene matches. DNA for the CDR3: TGTGCCAGCAGTCGGGGCCATAGCGGGGGCCAAGAGACCCAGTACTTC. Amino acids: CASSRGHSGGQETQYF.

This clonotype was observed once. The genes are TRBV20-1 and TRBJ2-5; 8 bases map to TRBD1. The CDR3 totals 16 residues. Germline values: CDR1 DFQATT, CDR2 SNEGSKA (reference sequence). V shed 0 bases, J shed 1 base, and the junction held 7 bases outside the gene matches. The CDR3 protein is CSAREIRGQPQETQYF. CDR3 bases: TGCAGTGCTAGAGAGATCAGGGGGCAACCCCAAGAGACCCAGTACTTC.

This clonotype showed up just a few times. The genes are TRBV20-1 and TRBJ2-7, with a possible D match to TRBD2 (6 bases). Germline V lookup: CDR1 DFQATT, CDR2 SNEGSKA (reference sequence). The CDR3 extends over 16 amino acids. Trimming stripped 0 bases from V and 0 bases from J, with 15 bases between. This chain's CDR3 is CSARDLGGRSSYEQYF. CDR3 nucleotides: TGCAGTGCTAGAGATCTTGGAGGGCGGAGCTCCTACGAGCAGTACTTC.

The CDR3 here is CASSLRPGRLQETQYF. The CDR3 nucleotides are TGTGCCAGCAGCTTGAGGCCAGGGCGGCTCCAAGAGACCCAGTACTTC. The J gene is TRBJ2-5, the V gene TRBV5-5, with a weak D call TRBD1 (5 bases). CDR1 and CDR2 from the germline V gene are SGHKS and YYEKEE (reference sequence). CDR3 length: 16 amino acids. With 1 base removed from V and 1 base from J, the gap between germline ends came to 14 bases.

This clonotype was found a few times. The V and J genes are TRBV6-5 and TRBJ2-2; 8 positions match TRBD1. The junction had 13 bases not matched to a gene; V was cut back by 3 bases and J by 1 base. The CDR3 is 19 amino acids. The V gene's germline CDR1 is MNHEY and CDR2 SVGAGI. CDR3 loop: CASSYFVFPGQGNTGELFF. CDR3 bases: TGTGCCAGCAGTTATTTTGTTTTTCCCGGACAGGGGAACACCGGGGAGCTGTTTTTT.

The chain joins TRBV20-1 to TRBJ2-4, with D unresolved. CDR1 is DFQATT and CDR2 is SNEGSKA in the germline V gene (reference sequence). CDR3 length: 15 amino acids. With 3 bases removed from V and 0 bases from J, the gap between germline ends came to 12 bases. The CDR3: CSASNAALAKNIQYF. CDR3 sequence (DNA): TGCAGTGCTAGCAACGCAGCGTTAGCCAAAAACATTCAGTACTTC.

The chain carries TRBV7-9 and TRBJ1-1, with 7 nucleotides matching TRBD1. Per germline, CDR1 SEHNR and CDR2 FQNEAQ (reference sequence). V shed 2 bases and J 4 bases; nucleotides not matched to a gene: 7. This CDR3 has 15 amino acids. The CDR3 DNA reads as TGTGCCAGCAGCTTACCCCGACAGGGCGGCACTGAAGCTTTCTTT. Translation gives CASSLPRQGGTEAFF.

The chain recombines TRBV4-1 with TRBJ2-7; D might be TRBD2 (6 bases). Germline V gene lookup returns CDR1 MGHRA and CDR2 YSYEKL. Trimming left V 1 base short and J 7 bases short, with 11 bases between. This CDR3 comprises 13 residues. The CDR3 is CASSQVIAEEQYF. As DNA, the CDR3 is TGCGCCAGCAGCCAAGTAATAGCGGAAGAGCAGTACTTC.